One and the same sample provided the 18 T cell receptor beta chains below, sequenced in a study of T cell responses to AZD1222 COVID-19 vaccine. The method was immunoSEQ multiplex PCR; TCRdb's version includes in-frame clones alone and lacks a portion of them. In the table there are 150,000 to 250,000 clones, approximately 93% of which are singletons. Specimen: peripheral blood, collected 28 days after the second AZD1222 dose. The receptors were gathered from an adult who received the AZD1222 COVID-19 vaccine.

The V gene is TRBV2, the J gene TRBJ2-2; D might be TRBD1 (5 bases). The CDR3 spans 15 residues. Per the germline V gene, CDR1 is SNHLY and CDR2 is FYNNEI. Trimming removed 6 bases at V and 0 bases at J, with 11 bases between. The DNA of the CDR3 is TGTGCCAGCAGGCAAGGGGCCGCGAACACCGGGGAGCTGTTTTTT. It specifies CASRQGAANTGELFF.

Notes on this clone: Other DNA sequences in this sample translate to the same CDR3. The chain uses TRBV6-6 and TRBJ1-3, with D uncertain. Trimming stripped 5 bases from V and 4 bases from J, with 6 bases between. This CDR3 is built from 12 residues. Looked up from germline, CDR1 is MNHNY and CDR2 is SVGAGI (reference sequence). The CDR3 nucleotides are TGTGCCAGCAGTAGAGGCGGAAACACCATATATTTT. Translating gives CASSRGGNTIYF.

V and J are TRBV13 and TRBJ2-7; TRBD1 matches at 9 bases. Unmatched junction bases numbered 9, after V lost 5 bases and J lost 1 base. Germline V gene sequence: CDR1 PRHDT, CDR2 FYEKMQ (reference sequence). This CDR3 is built from 16 residues. CDR3 amino acids: CASSLPGTGKSYEQYF. The DNA of the CDR3 is TGTGCCAGCAGCCTCCCCGGGACAGGGAAGTCCTACGAGCAGTACTTC.

The chain couples TRBV13 to TRBJ1-4, with TRBD1 as a possible D gene (5 bases). The CDR3 runs to 13 residues. V was shortened by 2 bases and J by 7 bases, with 8 bases between the two germline ends. The germline V gene encodes CDR1 PRHDT and CDR2 FYEKMQ (reference sequence). CDR3 DNA: TGTGCCAGCAGCTTATGGGGCAGTGAAAAACTGTTTTTT. Translated, it gives CASSLWGSEKLFF.

The J gene is TRBJ1-1, the V gene TRBV27, with D perhaps TRBD1 (5 bases). The CDR3 runs to 14 residues. Germline CDR1 and CDR2: MNHEY and SMNVEV (reference sequence). Trimming removed 5 bases from V and 4 bases from J, with 14 bases in between. The DNA for the CDR3 is TGTGCCAGCAGTCCCACCGGGGGGAGCACTGAAGCTTTCTTT. Translation: CASSPTGGSTEAFF.

About this clone: Given the absence of the conserved phenylalanine or tryptophan at the CDR3 end, a read error is likely. The limits of the CDR3 on the DNA are not certain, so only TCRdb's listed CDR3 is given. CDR3: CASSQGSEGGLTAI. This chain uses TRBV3-1 (or the pseudogene TRBV3-2) with TRBJ2-7; TRBD2, the table's D call, lacks a check against the DNA. With termini counted, the CDR3 has 14 amino acids. Per the germline V gene, CDR1 is LGHDT and CDR2 is YNNKEL (reference sequence).

The V gene is TRBV3-1 (or the pseudogene TRBV3-2), the J gene TRBJ2-1, with 10 bases that match TRBD2. Germline values: CDR1 LGHDT, CDR2 YNNKEL (reference sequence). V was pared by 1 base and J by 14 bases, with 14 bases of the junction left unmatched. The CDR3 is 16 amino acids. This chain's CDR3 is CASSQGGPASGGQKFF. CDR3 DNA: TGTGCCAGCAGCCAAGGGGGACCGGCTAGCGGGGGACAAAAGTTCTTC.

This chain links TRBV19 with TRBJ2-2; tentatively, D is TRBD2 (8 bases). This CDR3 comprises 16 residues. V lost 4 bases to trimming and J lost 4 bases, with 16 bases between them. CDR1 and CDR2 from the germline V gene are LNHDA and SQIVND (reference sequence). The CDR3 bases are TGTGCCAGTAGTACGGGAGGGACAGCCATCACCGGGGAGCTGTTTTTT. It specifies CASSTGGTAITGELFF.

The rearrangement joins TRBV28 to TRBJ2-1; the D is unclear. Germline CDR1 and CDR2: MDHEN and SYDVKM. The V end was cut by 5 bases, the J end by 10 bases, with 12 bases between. This CDR3 contains 12 residues. The CDR3 protein is CASSQNSREQFF. The CDR3 nucleotides read TGTGCCAGCAGTCAGAATAGCCGCGAGCAGTTCTTC.

This rearrangement joins TRBV19 to TRBJ1-2; 7 nucleotides match TRBD1. V lost 10 bases and J lost 5; bases outside the gene matches: 16. The germline V gene encodes CDR1 LNHDA and CDR2 SQIVND (reference sequence). This CDR3 spans 15 amino acids. The CDR3 DNA is TGTGCCACAATTCGCCCAAGGGGGCGGGGATATGGCTACACCTTC. This encodes CATIRPRGRGYGYTF.

V and J are TRBV11-2 and TRBJ1-1, with D uncertain. The V end lost 3 bases, the J end lost 0 bases, and 14 bases lay between the germline ends. The CDR3 is made up of 16 amino acids. The germline V gene has CDR1 SGHAT and CDR2 FQNNGV. CDR3 amino acids: CASSFRAEGMNTEAFF. The CDR3 region has the DNA TGTGCCAGCAGCTTCCGGGCCGAAGGCATGAACACTGAAGCTTTCTTT. The full variable domain, completed using reference TRBV11-2 and TRBJ1-1, is EAGVAQSPRYKIIEKRQSVAFWCNPISGHATLYWYQQILGQGPKLLIQFQNNGVVDDSQLPKDRFSAERLKGVDSTLKIQPAKLEDSAVYLCASSFRAEGMNTEAFFGQGTRLTVV.

In this sample, this clone turned up once. The chain combines TRBV6-5 with TRBJ1-6; D not certain. CDR3 length: 14 residues. Per germline, CDR1 MNHEY and CDR2 SVGAGI. Trimming left V 7 bases short and J 5 bases short, with 12 bases between. CDR3 DNA sequence: TGTGCCAGCACCCCATGGGTTAATAATTCACCCCTCCACTTT. It specifies CASTPWVNNSPLHF.

The rearrangement joins TRBV7-9 to TRBJ2-5; no clear D gene. Germline CDR1 and CDR2: SEHNR and FQNEAQ (reference sequence). V was pared by 7 bases and J by 1 base, with 19 bases between. This CDR3 has 16 amino acids. Here the CDR3 DNA reads TGTGCCAGCAATGACGACCGGACCGGATTCCAAGAGACCCAGTACTTC. This translates into CASNDDRTGFQETQYF.

The chain couples TRBV6-5 to TRBJ2-6, with D possibly being TRBD2 (5 bases). In germline, CDR1 is MNHEY, CDR2 SVGAGI. This CDR3 comprises 15 residues. V shed 7 bases and J shed 0 bases, with 10 bases lying between them. The CDR3 coding sequence is TGTGCCAGCAACGGGGATTACTCTGGGGCCAACGTCCTGACTTTC. Its translation: CASNGDYSGANVLTF.

This chain connects TRBV5-1 to TRBJ2-7; D is perhaps TRBD1 (6 bases). Trimming pared 4 bases from V and 4 bases from J, leaving 18 bases between. Germline V lookup: CDR1 SGHRS, CDR2 YFSETQ. This CDR3 has 15 amino acids. The CDR3 loop is CASSATPGTRYEQYF. CDR3 DNA: TGCGCCAGCAGCGCCACTCCCGGGACACGGTACGAGCAGTACTTC.

This clone was detected only a few times. Other DNA sequences in the same sample also yield this CDR3. The rearrangement links TRBV12-3 or TRBV12-4 to TRBJ2-7, with no clear D. The CDR3 totals 11 residues. Trimming pared 7 bases from V and 6 bases from J, leaving 10 bases between. The CDR3 DNA follows: TGTGCCAGCACCCTAGGCAGCGAGCAGTACTTC. It translates to CASTLGSEQYF.

This chain connects TRBV7-6 to TRBJ1-1, with D possibly TRBD1 on 5 matching bases. Per germline, CDR1 SGHVS and CDR2 FNYEAQ. CDR3 length: 14 amino acids. V gave up 4 bases and J gave up 0 bases, with 9 bases separating them. CDR3 DNA sequence: TGTGCCAGCAGCTCGCGACAGCTGAACACTGAAGCTTTCTTT. Protein: CASSSRQLNTEAFF.

The genes are TRBV5-4 and TRBJ2-7; D assignment may be TRBD1 or TRBD2 (5 bases each). Trimming pared 4 bases from V and 2 bases from J, leaving 22 bases between. The CDR3 length is 17 residues. CDR1 is SGHNT, CDR2 YYREEE, per germline (reference sequence). The CDR3 spells CASSLRGRAAAPYEQYF. In DNA form, the CDR3 reads TGTGCCAGCAGCCTAAGGGGTAGGGCAGCGGCGCCCTACGAGCAGTACTTC.